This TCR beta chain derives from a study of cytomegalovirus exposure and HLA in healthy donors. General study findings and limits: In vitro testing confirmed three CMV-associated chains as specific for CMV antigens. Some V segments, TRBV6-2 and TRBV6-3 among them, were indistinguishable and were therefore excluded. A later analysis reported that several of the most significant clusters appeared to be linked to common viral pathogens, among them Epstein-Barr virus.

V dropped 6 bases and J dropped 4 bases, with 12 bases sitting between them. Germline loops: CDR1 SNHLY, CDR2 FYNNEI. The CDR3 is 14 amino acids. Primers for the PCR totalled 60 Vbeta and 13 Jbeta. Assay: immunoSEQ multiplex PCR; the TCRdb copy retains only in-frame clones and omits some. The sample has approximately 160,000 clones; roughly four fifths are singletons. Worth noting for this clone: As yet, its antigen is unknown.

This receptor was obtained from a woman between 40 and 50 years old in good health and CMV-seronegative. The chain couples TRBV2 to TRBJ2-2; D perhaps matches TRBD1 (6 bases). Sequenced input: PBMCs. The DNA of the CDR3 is TGTGCCAGCAGCGCTACAGGGTTCACCGGGGAGCTGTTTTTT. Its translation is CASSATGFTGELFF.